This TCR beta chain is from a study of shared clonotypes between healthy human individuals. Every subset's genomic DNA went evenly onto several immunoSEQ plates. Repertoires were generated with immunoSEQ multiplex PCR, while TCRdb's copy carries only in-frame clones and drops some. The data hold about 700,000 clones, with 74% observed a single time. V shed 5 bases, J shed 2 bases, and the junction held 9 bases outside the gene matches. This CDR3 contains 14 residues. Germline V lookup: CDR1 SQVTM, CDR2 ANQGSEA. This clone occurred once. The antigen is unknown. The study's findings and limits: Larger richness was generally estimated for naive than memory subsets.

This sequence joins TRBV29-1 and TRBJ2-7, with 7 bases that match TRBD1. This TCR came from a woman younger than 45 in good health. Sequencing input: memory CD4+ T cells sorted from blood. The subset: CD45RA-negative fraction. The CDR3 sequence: CSVTGDTNTYEQYF. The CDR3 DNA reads TGCAGCGTTACAGGGGACACAAATACCTACGAGCAGTACTTC.